Listed below are T cell receptor beta chains from one sample, sequenced in a study of blood T cell repertoires in COVID-19. Using immunoSEQ multiplex PCR, the repertoire was profiled, and TCRdb retains in-frame clones only, with some absent. The table lists about 330,000 clones, roughly 90% of them singletons. Sequencing was carried out using peripheral blood. The receptors were sampled from a man aged 18-30 years who had recovered from COVID-19. The CDR3 runs from the conserved cysteine through the conserved F or W.

V gene | CDR3 protein
TRBV6-5 | CASSWIREKDTEAFF
TRBV6-5 | CASSYSGLAIQDTQYF
TRBV3-1/TRBV3-2 | CASSQATGEQPQHF
TRBV7-2 | CASSPDYSNQPQHF
TRBV10-3 | CAISDLAHYEQYF
TRBV6-5 | CASSYLTAGLHGYTF
TRBV9 | CASSPWGGQGYTF
TRBV18 | CASSPGTSGFSSYNEQFF
TRBV27 | CASSFSGQGPLHF
TRBV6-5 | CASSSGSGGSYEQYF
TRBV19 | CASSIGPPGTEAFF
TRBV6-2/TRBV6-3 | CASSSDREETQYF
TRBV6-5 | CASTGRGGNSPLHF
TRBV2 | CASSAPGAGVVEQYF
TRBV6-5 | CASSEWTRGDQPQHF
TRBV24-1 | CATSDSTGGTDTQYF
TRBV6-5 | CASRTGSSYEQYF
TRBV6-6 | CASSSTGEGNQPQHF
TRBV29-1 | CSVDRGQGRSYEQYF
TRBV5-6 | CASSRQLVAQYF
TRBV11-2 | CASSLDLGGGTLAQYF
TRBV19 | CASSGYWDIGTEYGYTF
TRBV9 | CASSVSGRASYEQYF
TRBV7-2 | CASSSFSYEQYF
TRBV6-5 | CASRPGTGGSYEQYF
TRBV2 | CASSGQGYEQYF
TRBV7-2 | CASSFGYGYTF
TRBV3-1/TRBV3-2 | CASSQASLETQYF
TRBV5-1 | CASSGILRDPSSYNEQFF
TRBV19 | CASSIEGQRSMNTEAFF
TRBV7-2 | CASSSGHPYNSPLHF
TRBV2 | CASSPWAGYNEQFF
TRBV5-6 | CASSLGQSPTYGYTF
TRBV6-2/TRBV6-3 | CASSFTGQGPEEF
TRBV9 | CASSVGLAGNGGGYEQYF
TRBV6-6 | CASSPSGTGAEKLFF
TRBV6-4 | CASSVNRDSPLHF
TRBV5-8 | CASSLMLAGGRSYNEQFF
TRBV2 | CASGTGQNTEAFF
TRBV4-2 | CASSQEGATANLNAFF
TRBV5-1 | CASSLRDRGPTDTQYF
TRBV2 | CASTRTSGGRDTQYF
TRBV18 | CASSPGLGNQPQHF
TRBV19 | CASSRLRGTNEKLFF
TRBV30 | CAWRNRGIPNYGYTF
TRBV7-6 | CASSYEVGTEAFF
TRBV18 | CASSPPARISEQYF
TRBV5-6 | CASSSGTQQGIYGYTF
TRBV2 | CATTSGGNGYTF
TRBV4-1 | CASSQGGTSGGESHEQYF
TRBV10-1 | CASSEPLSTLKHNEQFF
TRBV6-6 | CASSYSRGGNTEAFF
TRBV5-1 | CASSAQGTVNTEAFF
TRBV3-1/TRBV3-2 | CASSQGTGNYGYTF
TRBV4-3 | CASSPSGGFSTDTQYF
TRBV3-1/TRBV3-2 | CASSQGPTTGELFF
TRBV7-9 | CASSGQGNEQYF
TRBV7-8 | CASSLAYQDEQYF
TRBV11-3 | CASSPQDRGRATNEKLFF
TRBV5-1 | CASSLEWLAATDTQYF